Only a few counts were recorded for the clone carrying this TCR beta chain. What was amplified from RNA transcripts were TCR beta CDR3 regions. HTBI primers were the set used in a first-round RT-PCR of the TCR CDR3. TCRdb passed the multiplex PCR reads through MiXCR, listing each CDR3 protein once. The sample has nearly 750,000 distinct CDR3 sequences; about a third are singletons. This record comes from a study of T cells in Graves' hyperthyroidism and ophthalmopathy. Graves' hyperthyroidism showing no ophthalmopathy progression within 18 months was considered stable. Hyperthyroidism in the patients, aged 18 to 65, was newly diagnosed and under 2 months in duration. Used for diagnoses were clinical symptoms, serum thyroxine and TRAb, thyroid ultrasound and orbital computed tomography. This clonotype was obtained from a woman between 40 and 50 years old with Graves' hyperthyroidism. Sequencing was done on a sample of blood.

CDR3 sequence: CACSRGSYEQYF. As DNA, the CDR3 is TGTGCCTGCTCTAGGGGCTCCTACGAGCAGTACTTC. The rearrangement links TRBV7-9 to TRBJ2-7, with D maybe TRBD1 (5 bases). Trimming removed 11 bases from V and 0 bases from J, with 11 bases in between. Per the germline V gene, CDR1 is SEHNR and CDR2 is FQNEAQ (reference sequence). The CDR3 totals 12 residues.